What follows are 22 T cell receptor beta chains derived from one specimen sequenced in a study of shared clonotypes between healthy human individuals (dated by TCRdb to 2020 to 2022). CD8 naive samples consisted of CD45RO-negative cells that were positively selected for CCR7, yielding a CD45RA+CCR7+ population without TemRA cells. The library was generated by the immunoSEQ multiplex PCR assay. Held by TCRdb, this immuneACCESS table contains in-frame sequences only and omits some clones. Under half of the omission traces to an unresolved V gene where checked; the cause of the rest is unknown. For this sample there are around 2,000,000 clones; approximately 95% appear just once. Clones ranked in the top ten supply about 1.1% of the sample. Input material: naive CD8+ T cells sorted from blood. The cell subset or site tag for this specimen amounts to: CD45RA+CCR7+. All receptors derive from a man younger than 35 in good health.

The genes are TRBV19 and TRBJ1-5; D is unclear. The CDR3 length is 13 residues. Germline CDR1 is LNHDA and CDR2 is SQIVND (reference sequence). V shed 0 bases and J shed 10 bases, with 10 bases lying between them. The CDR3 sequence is CASSIDLGEPQHF. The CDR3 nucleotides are TGTGCCAGTAGTATAGATCTTGGGGAACCCCAGCATTTT.

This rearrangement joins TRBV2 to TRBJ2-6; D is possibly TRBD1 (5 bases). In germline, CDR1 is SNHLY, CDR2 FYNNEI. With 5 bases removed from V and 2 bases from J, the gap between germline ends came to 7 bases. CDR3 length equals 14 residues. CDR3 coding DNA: TGTGCCAGCAGTCCAGGGACTGGGGCCAACGTCCTGACTTTC. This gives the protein CASSPGTGANVLTF.

The CDR3 sequence is CASSSPGGSSYEQYF. The CDR3 DNA is TGTGCCAGCAGCTCCCCAGGGGGGAGCTCCTACGAGCAGTACTTC. The genes are TRBV7-6 and TRBJ2-7, with TRBD1 as a possible D gene (7 bases). This CDR3 has 15 residues. Germline values: CDR1 SGHVS, CDR2 FNYEAQ. Trimming cost V 4 bases and J 0 bases, with 13 bases left between them. The complete variable domain, with remaining parts taken from reference TRBV7-6 and TRBJ2-7, reads GAGVSQSPRYKVTKRGQDVALRCDPISGHVSLYWYRQALGQGPEFLTYFNYEAQQDKSGLPNDRFSAERPEGSISTLTIQRTEQRDSAMYRCASSSPGGSSYEQYFGPGTRLTVT.

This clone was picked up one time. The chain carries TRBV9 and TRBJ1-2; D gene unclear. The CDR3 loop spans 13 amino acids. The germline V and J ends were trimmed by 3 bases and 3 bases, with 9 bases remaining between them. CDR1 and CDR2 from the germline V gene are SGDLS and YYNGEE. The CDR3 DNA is TGTGCCAGCAGCGGAATCGATTACTATGGCTACACCTTC. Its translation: CASSGIDYYGYTF.

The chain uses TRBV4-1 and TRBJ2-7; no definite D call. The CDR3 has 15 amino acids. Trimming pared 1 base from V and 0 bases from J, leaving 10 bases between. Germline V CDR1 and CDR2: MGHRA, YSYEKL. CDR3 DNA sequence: TGCGCCAGCAGCCAAGGACCCATAAGCTCCTACGAGCAGTACTTC. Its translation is CASSQGPISSYEQYF.

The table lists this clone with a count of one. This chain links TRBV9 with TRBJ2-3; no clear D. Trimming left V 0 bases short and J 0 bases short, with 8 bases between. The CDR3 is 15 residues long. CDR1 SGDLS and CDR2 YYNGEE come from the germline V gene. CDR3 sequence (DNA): TGTGCCAGCAGCGTAGCGCGGCTTAGCACAGATACGCAGTATTTT. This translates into CASSVARLSTDTQYF.

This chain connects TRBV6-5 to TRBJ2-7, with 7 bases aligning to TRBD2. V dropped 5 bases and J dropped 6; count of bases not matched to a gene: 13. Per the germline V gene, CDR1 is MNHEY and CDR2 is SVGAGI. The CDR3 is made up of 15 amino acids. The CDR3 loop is CASSAIAGDLFEQYF. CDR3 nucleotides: TGTGCCAGCAGTGCTATCGCGGGGGACCTGTTCGAGCAGTACTTC.

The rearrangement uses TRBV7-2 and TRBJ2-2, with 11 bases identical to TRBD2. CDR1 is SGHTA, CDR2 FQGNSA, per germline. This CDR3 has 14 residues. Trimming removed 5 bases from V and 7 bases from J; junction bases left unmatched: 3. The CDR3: CASSRTSGFGELFF. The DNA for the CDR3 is TGTGCCAGCAGCCGGACTAGCGGGTTCGGGGAGCTGTTTTTT. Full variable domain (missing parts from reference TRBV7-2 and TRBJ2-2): GAGVSQSPSNKVTEKGKDVELRCDPISGHTALYWYRQSLGQGLEFLIYFQGNSAPDKSGLPSDRFSAERTGGSVSTLTIQRTQQEDSAVYLCASSRTSGFGELFFGEGSRLTVL.

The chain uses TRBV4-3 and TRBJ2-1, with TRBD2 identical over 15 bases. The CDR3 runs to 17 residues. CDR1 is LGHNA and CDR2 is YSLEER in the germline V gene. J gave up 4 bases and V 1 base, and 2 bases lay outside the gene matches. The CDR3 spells CASSQAGLAGGYNEQFF. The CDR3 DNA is TGCGCCAGCAGCCAAGCTGGACTAGCGGGAGGGTACAATGAGCAGTTCTTC.

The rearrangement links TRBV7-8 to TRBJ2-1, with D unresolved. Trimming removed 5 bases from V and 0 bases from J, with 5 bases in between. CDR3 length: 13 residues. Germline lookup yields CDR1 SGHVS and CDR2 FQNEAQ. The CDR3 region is CASSPPSYNEQFF. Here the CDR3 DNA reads TGTGCCAGCAGCCCACCCTCCTACAATGAGCAGTTCTTC.

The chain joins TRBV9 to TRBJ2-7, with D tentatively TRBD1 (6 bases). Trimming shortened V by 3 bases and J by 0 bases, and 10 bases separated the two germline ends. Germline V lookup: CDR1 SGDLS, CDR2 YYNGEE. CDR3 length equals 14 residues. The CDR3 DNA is TGTGCCAGCAGCGACGGGGACAACTCCTACGAGCAGTACTTC. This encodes CASSDGDNSYEQYF.

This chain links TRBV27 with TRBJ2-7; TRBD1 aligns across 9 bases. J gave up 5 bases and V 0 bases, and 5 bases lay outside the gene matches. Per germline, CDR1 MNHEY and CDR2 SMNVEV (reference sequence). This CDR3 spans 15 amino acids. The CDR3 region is CASSLSATGGDEQYF. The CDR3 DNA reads TGTGCCAGCAGTTTATCGGCGACAGGGGGTGACGAGCAGTACTTC.

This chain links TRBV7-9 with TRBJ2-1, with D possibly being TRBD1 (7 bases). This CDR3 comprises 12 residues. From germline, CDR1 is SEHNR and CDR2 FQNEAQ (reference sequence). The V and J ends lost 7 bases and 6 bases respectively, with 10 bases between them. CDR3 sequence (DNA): TGTGCCAGCATCCAGGGGGGCAATGAGCAGTTCTTC. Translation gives CASIQGGNEQFF.

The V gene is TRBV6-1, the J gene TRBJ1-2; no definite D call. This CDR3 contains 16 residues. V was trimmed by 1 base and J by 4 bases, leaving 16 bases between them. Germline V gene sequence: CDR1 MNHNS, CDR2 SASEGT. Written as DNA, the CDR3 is TGTGCCAGCAGTGAAGACGGTGAGGGCCTCTTCTATGGCTACACCTTC. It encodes CASSEDGEGLFYGYTF.

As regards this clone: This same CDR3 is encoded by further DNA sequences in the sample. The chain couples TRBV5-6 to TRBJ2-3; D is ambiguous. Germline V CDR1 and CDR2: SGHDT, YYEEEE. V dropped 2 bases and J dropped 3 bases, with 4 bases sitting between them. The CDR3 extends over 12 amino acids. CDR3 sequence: CASSLITDTQYF. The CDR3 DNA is TGTGCCAGCAGCTTAATTACAGATACGCAGTATTTT.

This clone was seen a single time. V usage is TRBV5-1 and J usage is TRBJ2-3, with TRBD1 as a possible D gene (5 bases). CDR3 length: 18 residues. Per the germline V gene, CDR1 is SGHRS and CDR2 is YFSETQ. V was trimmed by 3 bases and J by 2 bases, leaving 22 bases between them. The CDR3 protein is CASSSWAWGSQTTDTQYF. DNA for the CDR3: TGCGCCAGCAGCTCCTGGGCGTGGGGCTCGCAAACCACAGATACGCAGTATTTT. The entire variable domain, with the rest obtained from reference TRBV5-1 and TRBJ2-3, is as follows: KAGVTQTPRYLIKTRGQQVTLSCSPISGHRSVSWYQQTPGQGLQFLFEYFSETQRNKGNFPGRFSGRQFSNSRSEMNVSTLELGDSALYLCASSSWAWGSQTTDTQYFGPGTRLTVL.

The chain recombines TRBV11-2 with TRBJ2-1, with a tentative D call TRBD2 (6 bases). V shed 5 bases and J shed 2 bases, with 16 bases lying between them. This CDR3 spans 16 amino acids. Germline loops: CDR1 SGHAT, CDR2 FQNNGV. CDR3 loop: CASSTDGLATYNEQFF. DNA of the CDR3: TGTGCCAGCAGCACAGACGGGCTAGCGACCTACAATGAGCAGTTCTTC.

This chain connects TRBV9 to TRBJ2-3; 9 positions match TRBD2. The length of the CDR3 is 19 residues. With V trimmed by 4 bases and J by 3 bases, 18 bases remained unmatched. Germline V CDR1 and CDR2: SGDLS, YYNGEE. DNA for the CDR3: TGTGCCAGCAGCCCCCAACCCCCGTTAGCGGGAGTTACTACAGATACGCAGTATTTT. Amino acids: CASSPQPPLAGVTTDTQYF. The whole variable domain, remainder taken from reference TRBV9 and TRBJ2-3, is DSGVTQTPKHLITATGQRVTLRCSPRSGDLSVYWYQQSLDQGLQFLIQYYNGEERAKGNILERFSAQQFPDLHSELNLSSLELGDSALYFCASSPQPPLAGVTTDTQYFGPGTRLTVL.

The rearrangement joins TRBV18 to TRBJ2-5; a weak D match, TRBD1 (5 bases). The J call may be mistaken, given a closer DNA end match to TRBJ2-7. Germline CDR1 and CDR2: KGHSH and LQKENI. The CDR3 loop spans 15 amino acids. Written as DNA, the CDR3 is TGTGCCAGCTCACCCGTGAGGACAAAGACCTACGAGCAGTACTTC. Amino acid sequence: CASSPVRTKTYEQYF.

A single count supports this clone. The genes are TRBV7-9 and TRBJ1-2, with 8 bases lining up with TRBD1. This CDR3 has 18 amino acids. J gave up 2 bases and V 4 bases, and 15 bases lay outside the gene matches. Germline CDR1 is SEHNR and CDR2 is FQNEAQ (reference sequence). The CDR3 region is CASSSSYIGQGANYGYTF. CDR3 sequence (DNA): TGTGCCAGCAGCTCCTCATATATTGGACAGGGAGCAAACTATGGCTACACCTTC.

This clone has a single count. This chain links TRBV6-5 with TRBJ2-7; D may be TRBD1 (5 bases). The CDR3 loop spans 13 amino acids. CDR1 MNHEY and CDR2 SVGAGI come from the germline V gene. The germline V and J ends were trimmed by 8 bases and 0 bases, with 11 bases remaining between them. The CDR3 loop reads CASVDTYSYEQYF. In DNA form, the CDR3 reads TGTGCCAGCGTGGACACATACTCCTACGAGCAGTACTTC.

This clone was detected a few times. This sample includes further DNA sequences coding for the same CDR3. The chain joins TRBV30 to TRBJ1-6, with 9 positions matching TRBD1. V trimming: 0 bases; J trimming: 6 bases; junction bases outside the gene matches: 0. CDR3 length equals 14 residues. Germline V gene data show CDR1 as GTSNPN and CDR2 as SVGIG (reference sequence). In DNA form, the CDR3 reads TGTGCCTGGAGTGTGGGACAGGGTAATTCACCCCTCCACTTT. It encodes CAWSVGQGNSPLHF. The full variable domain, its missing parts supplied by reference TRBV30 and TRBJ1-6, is SQTIHQWPATLVQPVGSPLSLECTVEGTSNPNLYWYRQAAGRGLQLLFYSVGIGQISSEVPQNLSASRPQDRQFILSSKKLLLSDSGFYLCAWSVGQGNSPLHFGNGTRLTVT.